This T cell receptor (beta chain) was sequenced in a study of CD8+ T cells in alopecia areata. Study overall: Among treated patients, oral tofacitinib was administered at 5 to 10 mg twice daily.

The CDR3 length is 13 residues. After removal of 8 bases from V and 6 bases from J, the junction contained 7 bases not matched to a gene. Germline V gene data show CDR1 as SGHDN and CDR2 as FVKESK. cDNA prepared by RNA extraction and subsequent reverse transcription served as the template for sequencing. Measured with immunoSEQ multiplex PCR; TCRdb has only the in-frame clones, and not every one. The sample shows under 250,000 clones, more than 45% of them seen only once. This clone was seen a handful of times. Sequencing used CD4+ T cells sorted from blood, obtained at week 0. This chain connects TRBV14 to TRBJ2-3; 8 bases fit TRBD1. This receptor was identified in a human donor with alopecia areata. CDR3 nucleotide sequence: TGTGCCAGCCGACAGGGGATATTGGATACGCAGTATTTT. Protein product: CASRQGILDTQYF.